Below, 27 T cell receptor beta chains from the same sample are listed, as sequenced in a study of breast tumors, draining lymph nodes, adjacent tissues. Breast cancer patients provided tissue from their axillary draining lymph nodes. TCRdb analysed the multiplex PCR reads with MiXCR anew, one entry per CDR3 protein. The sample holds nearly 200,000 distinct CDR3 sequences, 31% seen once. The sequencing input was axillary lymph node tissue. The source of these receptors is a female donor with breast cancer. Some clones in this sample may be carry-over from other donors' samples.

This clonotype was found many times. CDR3 sequence: CSARDYDEQYF. The CDR3 nucleotides read TGCAGTGCTCGGGACTACGACGAGCAGTACTTC. The chain is built from TRBV20-1 and TRBJ2-7; TRBD2 matches 7 bases. Trimming removed 5 bases from V and 5 bases from J; junction bases left unmatched: 3. Germline V gene lookup returns CDR1 DFQATT and CDR2 SNEGSKA (reference sequence). The CDR3 extends over 11 amino acids.

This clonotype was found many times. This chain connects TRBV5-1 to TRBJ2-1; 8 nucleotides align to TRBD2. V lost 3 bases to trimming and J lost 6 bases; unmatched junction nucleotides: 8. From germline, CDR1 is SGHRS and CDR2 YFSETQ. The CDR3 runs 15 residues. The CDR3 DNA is TGCGCCAGCAGCTCCGAAGGGCGGGAGGTCAATGAGCAGTTCTTC. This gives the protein CASSSEGREVNEQFF.

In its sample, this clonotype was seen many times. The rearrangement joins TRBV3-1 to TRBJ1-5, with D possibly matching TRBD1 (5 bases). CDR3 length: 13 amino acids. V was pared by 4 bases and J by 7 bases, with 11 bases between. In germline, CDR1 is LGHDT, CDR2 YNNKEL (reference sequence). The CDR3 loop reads CASSLRGPQPQHF. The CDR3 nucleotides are TGTGCCAGCAGCCTTCGGGGCCCACAGCCCCAGCATTTT. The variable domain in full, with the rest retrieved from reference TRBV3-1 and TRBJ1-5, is DTAVSQTPKYLVTQMGNDKSIKCEQNLGHDTMYWYKQDSKKFLKIMFSYNNKELIINETVPNRFSPKSPDKAHLNLHINSLELGDSAVYFCASSLRGPQPQHFGDGTRLSIL.

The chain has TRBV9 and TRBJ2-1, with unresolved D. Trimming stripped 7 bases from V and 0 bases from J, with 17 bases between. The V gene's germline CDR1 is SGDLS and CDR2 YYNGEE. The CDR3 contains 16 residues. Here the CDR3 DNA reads TGTGCCAGCTCACCAAGTTTACGTTCCTCCTACAATGAGCAGTTCTTC. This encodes CASSPSLRSSYNEQFF.

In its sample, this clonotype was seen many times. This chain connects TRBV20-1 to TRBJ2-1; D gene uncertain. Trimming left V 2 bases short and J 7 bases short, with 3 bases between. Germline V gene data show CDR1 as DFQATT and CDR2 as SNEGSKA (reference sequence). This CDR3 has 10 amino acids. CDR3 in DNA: TGCAGTGCTAGATGGAATGAGCAGTTCTTC. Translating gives CSARWNEQFF.

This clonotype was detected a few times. The CDR3 DNA reads as TGCGCCAGCAGTGAGTCTGGGGGTGGGAGCGGCAATGAGCAGTTCTTC. Protein: CASSESGGGSGNEQFF. The chain uses TRBV10-2 and TRBJ2-1, with D perhaps TRBD1 or TRBD2 (5 bases each). CDR1 and CDR2 from the germline V gene are WSHSY and SAAADI. This CDR3 is built from 16 residues. Trimming removed 0 bases from V and 6 bases from J, with 15 bases in between.

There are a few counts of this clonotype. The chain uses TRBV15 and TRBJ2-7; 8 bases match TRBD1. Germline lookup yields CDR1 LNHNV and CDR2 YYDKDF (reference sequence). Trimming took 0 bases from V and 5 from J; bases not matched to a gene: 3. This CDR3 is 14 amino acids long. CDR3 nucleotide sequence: TGTGCCACCAGCAGAGAGACAGGGGACCACGAGCAGTACTTC. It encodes CATSRETGDHEQYF.

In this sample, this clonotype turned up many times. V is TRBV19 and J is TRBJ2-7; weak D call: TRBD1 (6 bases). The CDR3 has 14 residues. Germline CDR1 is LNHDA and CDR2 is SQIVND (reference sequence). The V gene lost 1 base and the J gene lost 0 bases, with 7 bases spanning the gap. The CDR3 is CASSIGTASYEQYF. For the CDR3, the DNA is TGTGCCAGTAGTATAGGGACAGCCTCCTACGAGCAGTACTTC.

The CDR3 region is CASSQLGGITDTQYF. DNA of the CDR3: TGTGCCAGCTCCCAATTGGGGGGAATCACAGATACGCAGTATTTT. The chain joins TRBV18 to TRBJ2-3; weak D call: TRBD2 (6 bases). The CDR3 spans 15 residues. Germline V gene lookup returns CDR1 KGHSH and CDR2 LQKENI. V was shortened by 6 bases and J by 2 bases, with 15 bases between the two germline ends.

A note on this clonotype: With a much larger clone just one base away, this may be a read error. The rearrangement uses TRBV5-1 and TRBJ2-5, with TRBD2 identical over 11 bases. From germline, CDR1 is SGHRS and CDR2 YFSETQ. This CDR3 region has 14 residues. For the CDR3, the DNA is TGCGCCGGCAGCCTGACTAGCGGGACCGAGACCCAGTACTTC. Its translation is CAGSLTSGTETQYF.

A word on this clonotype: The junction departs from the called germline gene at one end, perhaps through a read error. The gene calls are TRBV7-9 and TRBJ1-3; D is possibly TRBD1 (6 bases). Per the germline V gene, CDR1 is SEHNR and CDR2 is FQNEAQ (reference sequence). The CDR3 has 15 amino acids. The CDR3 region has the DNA TGTGCCAGCGGCTTAGGGACAAGCTCTGGAAACACCATACATTTT. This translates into CASGLGTSSGNTIHF.

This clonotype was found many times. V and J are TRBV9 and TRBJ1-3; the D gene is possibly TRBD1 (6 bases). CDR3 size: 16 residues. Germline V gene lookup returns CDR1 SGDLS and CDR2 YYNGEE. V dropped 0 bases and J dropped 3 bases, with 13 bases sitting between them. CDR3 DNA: TGTGCCAGCAGCGTAGGGGGGGCGCCAGGTGGAAACACCATATATTTT. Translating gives CASSVGGAPGGNTIYF.

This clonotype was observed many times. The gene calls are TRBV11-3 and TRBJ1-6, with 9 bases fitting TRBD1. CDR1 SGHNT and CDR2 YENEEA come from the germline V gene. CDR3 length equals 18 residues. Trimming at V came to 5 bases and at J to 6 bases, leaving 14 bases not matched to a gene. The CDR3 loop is CASSPPPGQGVVNSPLHF. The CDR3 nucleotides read TGTGCCAGCAGCCCCCCTCCGGGACAGGGAGTTGTTAATTCACCCCTCCACTTT.

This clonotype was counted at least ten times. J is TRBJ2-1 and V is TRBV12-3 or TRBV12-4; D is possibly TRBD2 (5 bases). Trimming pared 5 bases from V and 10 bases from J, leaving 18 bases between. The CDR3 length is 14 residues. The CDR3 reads CASSRQLVLKEQFF. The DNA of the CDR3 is TGTGCCAGCAGTCGACAACTAGTATTGAAAGAGCAGTTCTTC.

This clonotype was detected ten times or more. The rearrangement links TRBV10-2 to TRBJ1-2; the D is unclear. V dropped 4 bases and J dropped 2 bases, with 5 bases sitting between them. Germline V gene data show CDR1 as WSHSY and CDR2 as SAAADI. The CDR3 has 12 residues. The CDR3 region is CASSGGNYGYTF. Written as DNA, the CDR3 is TGCGCCAGCAGTGGAGGGAACTATGGCTACACCTTC.

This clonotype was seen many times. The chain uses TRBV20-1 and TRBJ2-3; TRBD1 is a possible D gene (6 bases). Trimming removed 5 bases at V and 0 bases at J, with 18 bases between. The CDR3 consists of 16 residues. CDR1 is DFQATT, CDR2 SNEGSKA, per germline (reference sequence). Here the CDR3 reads CSAAPGQLTSTDTQYF. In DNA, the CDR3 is TGCAGTGCTGCACCGGGACAATTAACTAGCACAGATACGCAGTATTTT.

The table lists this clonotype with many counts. This CDR3 reads CASGYTILAGELQETQYF. The CDR3 DNA reads as TGTGCTAGTGGCTACACCATTCTAGCGGGGGAGCTCCAAGAGACCCAGTACTTC. The chain uses TRBV12-5 and TRBJ2-5, with 10 bases matching TRBD2. This CDR3 is 18 amino acids long. Per the germline V gene, CDR1 is LGHNT and CDR2 is FRNRAP. J was trimmed by 1 base and V by 6 bases; bases with no gene match: 14.

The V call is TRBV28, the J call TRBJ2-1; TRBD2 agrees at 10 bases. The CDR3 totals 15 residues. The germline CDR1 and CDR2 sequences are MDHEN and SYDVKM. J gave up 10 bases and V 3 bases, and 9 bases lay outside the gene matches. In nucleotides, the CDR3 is TGTGCCAGCAGTTTTACCCCTAGCGGGAGCAACGAGCAGTTCTTC. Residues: CASSFTPSGSNEQFF.

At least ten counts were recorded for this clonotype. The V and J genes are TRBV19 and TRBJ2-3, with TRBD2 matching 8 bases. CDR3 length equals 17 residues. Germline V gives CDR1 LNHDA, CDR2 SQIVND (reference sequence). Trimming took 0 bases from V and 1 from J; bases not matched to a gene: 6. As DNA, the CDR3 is TGTGCCAGTAGTATAGACCCAGGAGCGGGGGGCACAGATACGCAGTATTTT. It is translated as CASSIDPGAGGTDTQYF.

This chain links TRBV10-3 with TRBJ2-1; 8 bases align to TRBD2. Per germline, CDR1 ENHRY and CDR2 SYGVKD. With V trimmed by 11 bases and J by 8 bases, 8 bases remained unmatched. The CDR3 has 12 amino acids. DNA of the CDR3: TGTGCCTCCTGGGGCGGGAGGCATGAGCAGTTCTTC. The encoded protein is CASWGGRHEQFF.

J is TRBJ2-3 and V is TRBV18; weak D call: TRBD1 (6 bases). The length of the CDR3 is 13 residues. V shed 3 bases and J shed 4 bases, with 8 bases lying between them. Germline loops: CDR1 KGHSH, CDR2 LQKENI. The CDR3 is CASSPGASDTQYF. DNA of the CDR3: TGTGCCAGCTCACCGGGGGCCTCAGATACGCAGTATTTT.

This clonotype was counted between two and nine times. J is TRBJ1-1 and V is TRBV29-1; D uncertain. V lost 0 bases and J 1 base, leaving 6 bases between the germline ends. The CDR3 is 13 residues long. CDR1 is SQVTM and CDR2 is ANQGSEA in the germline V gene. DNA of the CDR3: TGCAGCGTTGAAGATTCGGGGAACACTGAAGCTTTCTTT. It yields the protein CSVEDSGNTEAFF.

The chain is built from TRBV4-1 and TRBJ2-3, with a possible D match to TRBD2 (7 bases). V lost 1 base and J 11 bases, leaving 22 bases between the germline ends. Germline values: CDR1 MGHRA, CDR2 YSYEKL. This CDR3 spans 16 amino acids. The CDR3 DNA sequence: TGCGCCAGCAGCCAAGGGGGCGGGGGCTTGGGAGATGAGCAGTATTTT. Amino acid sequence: CASSQGGGGLGDEQYF.

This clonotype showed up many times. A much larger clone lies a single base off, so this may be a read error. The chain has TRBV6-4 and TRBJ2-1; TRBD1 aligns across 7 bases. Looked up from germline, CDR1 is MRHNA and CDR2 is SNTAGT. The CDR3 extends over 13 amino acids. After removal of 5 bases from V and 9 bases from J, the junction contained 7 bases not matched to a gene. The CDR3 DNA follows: TGTGCCAGCAGTCACCAGGGGGTGGGTGAGCAGTTCTTC. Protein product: CASSHQGVGEQFF.

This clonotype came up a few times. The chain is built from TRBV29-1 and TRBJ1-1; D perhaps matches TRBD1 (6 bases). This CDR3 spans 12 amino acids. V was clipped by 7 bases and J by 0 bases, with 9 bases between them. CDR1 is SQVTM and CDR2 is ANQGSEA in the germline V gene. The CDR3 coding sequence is TGCAGCGGCGGACAGTTGAACACTGAAGCTTTCTTT. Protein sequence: CSGGQLNTEAFF. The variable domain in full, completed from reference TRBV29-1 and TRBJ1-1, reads SAVISQKPSRDICQRGTSLTIQCQVDSQVTMMFWYRQQPGQSLTLIATANQGSEATYESGFVIDKFPISRPNLTFSTLTVSNMSPEDSSIYLCSGGQLNTEAFFGQGTRLTVV.

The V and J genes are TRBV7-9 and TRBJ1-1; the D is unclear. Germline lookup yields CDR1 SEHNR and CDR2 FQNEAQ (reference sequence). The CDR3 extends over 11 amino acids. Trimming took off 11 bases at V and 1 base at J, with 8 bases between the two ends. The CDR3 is CALGRNTEAFF. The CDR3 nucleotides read TGTGCCCTAGGACGGAACACTGAAGCTTTCTTT.

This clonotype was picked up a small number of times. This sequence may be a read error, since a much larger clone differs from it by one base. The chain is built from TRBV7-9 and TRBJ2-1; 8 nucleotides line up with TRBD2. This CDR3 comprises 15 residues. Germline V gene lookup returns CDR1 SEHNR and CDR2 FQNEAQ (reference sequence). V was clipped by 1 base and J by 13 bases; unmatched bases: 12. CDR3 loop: CASSLVSGWREEQFF. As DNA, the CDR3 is TGTGCCAGCAGCTTAGTTTCGGGTTGGCGGGAGGAACAGTTCTTC.